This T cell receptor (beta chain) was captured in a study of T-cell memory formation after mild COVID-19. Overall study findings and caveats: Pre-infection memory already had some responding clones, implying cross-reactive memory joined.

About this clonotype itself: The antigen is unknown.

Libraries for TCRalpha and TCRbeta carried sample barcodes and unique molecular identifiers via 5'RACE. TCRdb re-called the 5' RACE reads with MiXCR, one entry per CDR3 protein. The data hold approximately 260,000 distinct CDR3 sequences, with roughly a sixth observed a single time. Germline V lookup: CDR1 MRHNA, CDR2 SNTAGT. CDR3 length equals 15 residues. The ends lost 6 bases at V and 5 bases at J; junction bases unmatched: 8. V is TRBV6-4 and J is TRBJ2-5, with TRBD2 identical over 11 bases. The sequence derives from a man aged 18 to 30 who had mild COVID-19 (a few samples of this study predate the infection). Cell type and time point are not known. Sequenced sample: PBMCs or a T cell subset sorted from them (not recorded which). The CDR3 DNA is TGTGCCAGCAGCGCTACGACTAGCGGGGTGGAGACCCAGTACTTC. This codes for CASSATTSGVETQYF.